The next 17 T cell receptor beta chains were all read from a single sample in a study of control samples from healthy donors and cancer patients. Method: immunoSEQ multiplex PCR; TCRdb's copy keeps in-frame clones and lacks some. The sample holds approximately 150,000 clones, 85% to 95% seen once. The sequencing input was blood. These receptors originate from a man in his forties in good health.

CDR3 DNA: TGTGCCAGCTCACCACGACGTTCCGTGAACACTGAAGCTTTCTTT. This codes for CASSPRRSVNTEAFF. V gene TRBV18 combines with J gene TRBJ1-1; D ambiguous. There are 15 residues in the CDR3. Looked up from germline, CDR1 is KGHSH and CDR2 is LQKENI. The V gene lost 1 base and the J gene lost 0 bases, with 9 bases spanning the gap.

The V gene is TRBV28, the J gene TRBJ1-3, with D tentatively TRBD1 (5 bases). V was cut by 10 bases and J by 3 bases, with 13 bases left in between. This CDR3 is 13 amino acids long. Germline CDR1 and CDR2: MDHEN and SYDVKM. CDR3 sequence (DNA): TGTGCCACCGGTAAAGGGGATGGAAACACCATATATTTT. It yields the protein CATGKGDGNTIYF.

The J gene is TRBJ1-1, the V gene TRBV6-5, with TRBD1 matching over 10 bases. Germline V gene data show CDR1 as MNHEY and CDR2 as SVGAGI. CDR3 length: 14 amino acids. V dropped 8 bases and J dropped 4; count of bases not matched to a gene: 7. The CDR3, as DNA: TGTGCCAGCGGGACAGGGGTCGGGGGCACTGAAGCTTTCTTT. The encoded protein is CASGTGVGGTEAFF.

J is TRBJ1-1 and V is TRBV5-6, with 8 bases fitting TRBD1. CDR3 length: 14 residues. V lost 4 bases to trimming and J lost 3 bases; unmatched junction nucleotides: 5. Per germline, CDR1 SGHDT and CDR2 YYEEEE. The CDR3 reads CASSRTGGDTEAFF. The CDR3 region has the DNA TGTGCCAGCAGCCGAACAGGGGGGGACACTGAAGCTTTCTTT.

CDR3 DNA: TGTGCCAGCTCTCCTTCGGGGGGAGCTTTCTTT. Translation: CASSPSGGAFF. This sequence joins TRBV18 and TRBJ1-1, with D possibly being TRBD1 (5 bases). The germline V gene has CDR1 KGHSH and CDR2 LQKENI. V gave up 6 bases and J gave up 10 bases, with 12 bases separating them. The length of the CDR3 is 11 residues.

DNA of the CDR3: TGTGCCAGCAGCGGACACGGGGGCGCTTATGGCTACACCTTC. This translates into CASSGHGGAYGYTF. V and J are TRBV9 and TRBJ1-2; TRBD1 is a possible D gene (6 bases). Germline CDR1 reads SGDLS; CDR2 reads YYNGEE. The CDR3 runs 14 residues. V was shortened by 3 bases and J by 5 bases, with 14 bases between the two germline ends.

V usage is TRBV2 and J usage is TRBJ2-5; D not certain. The CDR3 has 12 amino acids. Germline V CDR1 and CDR2: SNHLY, FYNNEI. The ends were cut back, 8 bases at V and 1 base at J, with 8 bases in the middle. DNA of the CDR3: TGTGCCAGCGGTTTAGCCCAAGAGACCCAGTACTTC. Amino acids: CASGLAQETQYF.

The V gene is TRBV4-1, the J gene TRBJ1-5; D gene ambiguous. CDR3 length: 16 amino acids. V was trimmed by 4 bases and J by 4 bases, leaving 17 bases between them. Germline CDR1 and CDR2: MGHRA and YSYEKL. The CDR3 is CASSRQSGARNQPQHF. The CDR3, as DNA: TGCGCCAGCAGCCGCCAATCGGGAGCCAGGAATCAGCCCCAGCATTTT.

This rearrangement joins TRBV10-3 to TRBJ2-7; possibly TRBD1 or TRBD2 for D (5 bases each). Trimming shortened V by 6 bases and J by 5 bases, and 23 bases separated the two germline ends. CDR3 length: 16 residues. Germline V gene data show CDR1 as ENHRY and CDR2 as SYGVKD. CDR3 in DNA: TGTGCCATCAGGCCCCGAAGAGGTGAGGGGAAGGACGAGCAGTACTTC. Protein sequence: CAIRPRRGEGKDEQYF.

V is TRBV4-2 and J is TRBJ1-4; weak D call: TRBD1 (5 bases). The V end lost 0 bases, the J end lost 8 bases, and 16 bases lay between the germline ends. This CDR3 contains 16 residues. In germline, CDR1 is LGHNA, CDR2 YNFKEQ. CDR3 protein: CASSQDVPGKGEKLFF. CDR3 coding DNA: TGTGCCAGCAGCCAAGATGTTCCAGGGAAGGGGGAAAAACTGTTTTTT.

This clone turned up a few times. The rearrangement uses TRBV7-2 and TRBJ2-3, with 9 bases fitting TRBD1. This CDR3 is built from 15 residues. Unmatched junction bases numbered 8, after V lost 8 bases and J lost 2 bases. Germline V gene data show CDR1 as SGHTA and CDR2 as FQGNSA. CDR3 bases: TGTGCCAGCGCCCCGGGACAGGGCGCCACAGATACGCAGTATTTT. Protein: CASAPGQGATDTQYF.

The chain couples TRBV10-3 to TRBJ2-5; TRBD1 matches at 10 bases. CDR3 length equals 17 residues. CDR1 is ENHRY, CDR2 SYGVKD, per germline. Losses at the gene ends were 2 bases for V and 1 base for J; bases not matched to a gene: 7. The DNA of the CDR3 is TGTGCCATCAGTGAGCAACCGGGACAGGGGATCCAAGAGACCCAGTACTTC. It translates to CAISEQPGQGIQETQYF.

Note on this clone: The junction departs from germline at one end; a sequencing error may be responsible. Other DNA sequences within the sample encode an identical CDR3. J is TRBJ2-1 and V is TRBV24-1; 9 nucleotides match TRBD1. The CDR3 is made up of 15 amino acids. CDR1 KGHDR and CDR2 SFDVKD come from the germline V gene. As DNA, the CDR3 is TGTGCTACCAGTGATACCCCGGACAGGGGCAATGAGCAGTTCTTC. Translating gives CATSDTPDRGNEQFF.

The gene calls are TRBV5-1 and TRBJ1-4; 7 nucleotides line up with TRBD1. CDR3 size: 16 residues. The V gene's germline CDR1 is SGHRS and CDR2 YFSETQ. Trimming took 0 bases from V and 7 from J; bases not matched to a gene: 9. The CDR3 loop reads CASSLGPSGGGEKLFF. CDR3 in DNA: TGCGCCAGCAGCTTGGGCCCCTCAGGGGGGGGTGAAAAACTGTTTTTT.

The chain has TRBV20-1 and TRBJ2-2; TRBD2 agrees at 13 bases. CDR3 length: 17 residues. V lost 3 bases to trimming and J lost 3 bases; unmatched junction nucleotides: 7. Germline V gives CDR1 DFQATT, CDR2 SNEGSKA (reference sequence). CDR3 region: CSASRLAGGPDTGELFF. The CDR3 nucleotides read TGCAGTGCTAGTCGACTAGCGGGGGGCCCCGACACCGGGGAGCTGTTTTTT.

The gene calls are TRBV27 and TRBJ2-7; D may be TRBD2 (7 bases). The CDR3 extends over 17 amino acids. V was cut by 2 bases and J by 2 bases, with 19 bases left in between. The germline V gene encodes CDR1 MNHEY and CDR2 SMNVEV (reference sequence). The CDR3: CASSLGRGGRLPYEQYF. The CDR3 nucleotides are TGTGCCAGCAGTTTAGGCAGGGGAGGGAGACTACCCTACGAGCAGTACTTC.

The J gene is TRBJ2-3, the V gene TRBV10-3, with 7 bases that match TRBD2. Looked up from germline, CDR1 is ENHRY and CDR2 is SYGVKD. This CDR3 has 15 residues. Trimming took 2 bases from V and 1 from J; bases not matched to a gene: 3. In DNA, the CDR3 is TGTGCCATCAGTGAGCCAGCGGGGCGCACAGATACGCAGTATTTT. Encoded protein: CAISEPAGRTDTQYF.